This record concerns one T cell receptor (beta chain) sequence. This record belongs to a study of cytomegalovirus exposure and HLA in healthy donors. PCR was performed using 60 Vbeta and 13 Jbeta primers. The data were produced by immunoSEQ multiplex PCR, yet TCRdb's version contains in-frame clones alone and is incomplete. The sample consists of 150,000 to 200,000 clones, 60% to 80% of them appearing once. Germline V lookup: CDR1 SEHNR, CDR2 FQNEAQ (reference sequence). The CDR3 totals 14 residues. The trim removed 7 bases at V and 6 bases at J, leaving 5 bases unmatched. The chain is built from TRBV7-9 and TRBJ2-2; the match to TRBD2 covers 10 bases. The material sequenced was PBMCs. The origin of this receptor is a female donor in good health and CMV-seronegative. CDR3 residues: CASIRAGGPGELFF. CDR3 sequence (DNA): TGTGCCAGCATCAGAGCGGGAGGGCCCGGGGAGCTGTTTTTT. Full variable domain (outside the CDR3, taken from reference TRBV7-9 and TRBJ2-2): DTGVSQNPRHKITKRGQNVTFRCDPISEHNRLYWYRQTLGQGPEFLTYFQNEAQLEKSRLLSDRFSAERPKGSFSTLEIQRTEQGDSAMYLCASIRAGGPGELFFGEGSRLTVL.